This TCR beta chain was captured in a study of T-cell reconstitution after alpha-beta-depleted transplantation in children. In this sample, this clonotype turned up many times. As it was prepared, the TCRbeta library received unique molecular identifiers. TCRdb re-analysed the PCR reads in MiXCR, keeping a single row per CDR3 protein. The table includes 150,000 to 200,000 distinct CDR3 sequences, 6% to 7% detected once. CDR1 is DFQATT and CDR2 is SNEGSKA in the germline V gene (reference sequence). This CDR3 comprises 16 residues. The V end was cut by 2 bases, the J end by 7 bases, with 21 bases between.

The chain is built from TRBV20-1 and TRBJ2-1; perhaps D is TRBD1 or TRBD2 (6 bases each). The sequence was collected from a human donor who donated a stem cell graft to a child with Wiskott-Aldrich syndrome. The starting material was PBMCs from the stem cell graft donor, obtained from the stem cell graft. The CDR3 DNA reads as TGCAGTGCTAGAAAGGGGGACTTGACGACTGGGAATGAGCAGTTCTTC. This translates into CSARKGDLTTGNEQFF.